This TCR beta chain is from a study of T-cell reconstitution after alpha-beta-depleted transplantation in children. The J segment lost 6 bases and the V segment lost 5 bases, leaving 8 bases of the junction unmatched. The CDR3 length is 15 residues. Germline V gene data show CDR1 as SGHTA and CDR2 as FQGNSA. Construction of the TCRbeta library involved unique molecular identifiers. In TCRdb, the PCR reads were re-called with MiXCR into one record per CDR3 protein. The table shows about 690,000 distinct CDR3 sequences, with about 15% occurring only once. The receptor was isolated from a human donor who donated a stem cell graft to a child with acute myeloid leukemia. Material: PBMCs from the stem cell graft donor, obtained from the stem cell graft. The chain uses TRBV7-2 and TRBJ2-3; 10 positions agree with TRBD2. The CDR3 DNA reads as TGTGCCAGCAGCCAGGCAGCGGGGGGGCTTGATACGCAGTATTTT. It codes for CASSQAAGGLDTQYF. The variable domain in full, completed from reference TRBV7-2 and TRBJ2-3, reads GAGVSQSPSNKVTEKGKDVELRCDPISGHTALYWYRQSLGQGLEFLIYFQGNSAPDKSGLPSDRFSAERTGGSVSTLTIQRTQQEDSAVYLCASSQAAGGLDTQYFGPGTRLTVL.